This is a list of T cell receptor beta chains from one sample in a study of cytomegalovirus exposure and HLA in healthy donors. TCRdb's copy holds only in-frame clones and misses some; the assay was immunoSEQ multiplex PCR. The top ten hold about 1.2% of the sample, which has some 350,000 clones, about nine tenths seen once. Sequences were obtained from PBMCs. Receptors originate from a woman aged 30 to 39 in good health and CMV-seropositive. Each CDR3 is given with its conserved first and last residue. Fields, in order: V gene, CDR3 length, clone size, D gene, J gene, CDR3 DNA, CDR3 protein. The D gene is left open where the match is weak. Expanded clones get a size class; other rows say once, few or many, or leave the size out.

TRBV10-2	14	.	TRBD1	TRBJ1-5	TGCGCCAGCAGGGCAGGGGGTAGCAATCAGCCCCAGCATTTT	CASRAGGSNQPQHF
TRBV9	15	.	TRBD1	TRBJ1-4	TGTGCCAGCAGCGTAGCTCGGACAGGGGGCGAAAAACTGTTTTTT	CASSVARTGGEKLFF
TRBV7-2	13	.	TRBD1	TRBJ1-4	TGTGCCAGCAGGGGACAGGCGAGGGAAAAACTGTTTTTT	CASRGQAREKLFF
TRBV7-9	14	.	.	TRBJ1-6	TGTGCCAGCACCTTATCTACCAAGGGGTCACCCCTCCACTTT	CASTLSTKGSPLHF
TRBV6-6	14	.	.	TRBJ1-2	TGTGCCAGCAGTTACTCGAAAGGGGCAGATGGCTACACCTTC	CASSYSKGADGYTF
TRBV30	14	once	TRBD1	TRBJ1-2	TGTGCCTGGAGGGAGGGGGACAGGGGGCGCGGCTACACCTTC	CAWREGDRGRGYTF
TRBV15	13	once	.	TRBJ2-5	TGTGCCACCGCCTACGGGACCTACGAGACCCAGTACTTC	CATAYGTYETQYF
TRBV5-6	15	.	.	TRBJ2-4	TGTGCCAGCAGCTTGATGCAGGGATTCAAAAACATTCAGTACTTC	CASSLMQGFKNIQYF
TRBV27	15	.	.	TRBJ2-7	TGTGCCAGCAGTTACCGACAGGCATCCTCCTACGAGCAGTACTTC	CASSYRQASSYEQYF
TRBV7-8	16	.	.	TRBJ1-2	TGTGCCAGCAGCCCAGGTGGGGCACCAGCTAACTATGGCTACACCTTC	CASSPGGAPANYGYTF
TRBV7-6	14	.	.	TRBJ2-2	TGTGCCAGCAGCTTCGCTGAGGACACCGGGGAGCTGTTTTTT	CASSFAEDTGELFF
TRBV27	20	few	TRBD1	TRBJ1-6	TGTGCCAGCAGTTTATACCGACAGGGGGCGGGGAGCTCCTATAATTCACCCCTCCACTTT	CASSLYRQGAGSSYNSPLHF
TRBV9	12	once	.	TRBJ2-7	TGTGCCAGCAGCACGGACGGGTACGAGCAGTACTTC	CASSTDGYEQYF
TRBV30	16	.	.	TRBJ2-3	TGTGCCTGGAGTGTCTCGGAGCGGGTGTACACAGATACGCAGTATTTT	CAWSVSERVYTDTQYF
TRBV30	13	.	.	TRBJ1-1	TGTGCCTGGAGTGTAAAGGGGTACGCCGAAGCTTTCTTT	CAWSVKGYAEAFF
TRBV2	14	.	TRBD2	TRBJ2-1	TGTGCCACCGAGCGGGGGGGATCCTACAATGAGCAGTTCTTC	CATERGGSYNEQFF
TRBV18	15	.	.	TRBJ2-7	TGTGCCAGCTCACCTGGGCCCGTCGAGGTCTACGAGCAGTACTTC	CASSPGPVEVYEQYF
TRBV19	14	few	.	TRBJ2-7	TGTGCCAGTAGTCCCCCCGGGGGCTCCGACGAGCAGTACTTC	CASSPPGGSDEQYF
TRBV6-1	18	.	.	TRBJ2-1	TGTGCCAGCAGTGCCCTCGTGGACAGGCGGGGCATATACAATGAGCAGTTCTTC	CASSALVDRRGIYNEQFF
TRBV14	14	.	.	TRBJ1-2	TGTGCCAGCAGCCAAGTGTCACAGACCTATGGCTACACCTTC	CASSQVSQTYGYTF
TRBV6-5	16	.	TRBD2	TRBJ2-3	TGTGCCAGCAGTTACCGGGGGGTAAGCAGCACAGATACGCAGTATTTT	CASSYRGVSSTDTQYF
TRBV19	17	.	TRBD1	TRBJ2-4	TGTGCCAGTAGGGGTTCGAGGGGGCCCACACGCAAAAACATTCAGTACTTC	CASRGSRGPTRKNIQYF
TRBV7-2	15	.	.	TRBJ2-2	TGTGCCAGCAGCTTAGTTCCGGGCAACACCGGGGAGCTGTTTTTT	CASSLVPGNTGELFF
TRBV4-3	16	once	.	TRBJ1-2	TGCGCCAGCAGCCAAGAAAGTGGGGGATCTTACTATGGCTACACCTTC	CASSQESGGSYYGYTF
TRBV27	16	.	TRBD1	TRBJ2-7	TGTGCCAGCAGTTCCCAGGCGACAGGGCCCACCTACGAGCAGTACTTC	CASSSQATGPTYEQYF
TRBV4-2	15	.	.	TRBJ2-2	TGTGCCAGCAGCCAAGATCATATCAACACCGGGGAGCTGTTTTTT	CASSQDHINTGELFF
TRBV15	14	.	.	TRBJ1-5	TGTGCCACCAGACATAACAGGGGCAATCAGCCCCAGCATTTT	CATRHNRGNQPQHF